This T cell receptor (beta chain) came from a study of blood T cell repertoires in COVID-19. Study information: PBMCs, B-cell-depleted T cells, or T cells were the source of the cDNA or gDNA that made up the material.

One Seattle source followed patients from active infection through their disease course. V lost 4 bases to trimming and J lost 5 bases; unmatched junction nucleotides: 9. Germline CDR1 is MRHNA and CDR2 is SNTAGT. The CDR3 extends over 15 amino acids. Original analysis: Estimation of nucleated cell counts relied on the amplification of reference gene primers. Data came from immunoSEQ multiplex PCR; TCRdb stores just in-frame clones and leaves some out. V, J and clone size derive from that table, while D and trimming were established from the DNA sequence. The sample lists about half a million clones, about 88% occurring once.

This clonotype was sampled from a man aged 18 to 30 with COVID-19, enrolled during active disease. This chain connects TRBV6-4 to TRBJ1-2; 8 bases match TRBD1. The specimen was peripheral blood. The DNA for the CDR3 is TGTGCCAGCAGTGGAAGAGACAGGGGCGGGTATGGCTACACCTTC. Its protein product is CASSGRDRGGYGYTF.